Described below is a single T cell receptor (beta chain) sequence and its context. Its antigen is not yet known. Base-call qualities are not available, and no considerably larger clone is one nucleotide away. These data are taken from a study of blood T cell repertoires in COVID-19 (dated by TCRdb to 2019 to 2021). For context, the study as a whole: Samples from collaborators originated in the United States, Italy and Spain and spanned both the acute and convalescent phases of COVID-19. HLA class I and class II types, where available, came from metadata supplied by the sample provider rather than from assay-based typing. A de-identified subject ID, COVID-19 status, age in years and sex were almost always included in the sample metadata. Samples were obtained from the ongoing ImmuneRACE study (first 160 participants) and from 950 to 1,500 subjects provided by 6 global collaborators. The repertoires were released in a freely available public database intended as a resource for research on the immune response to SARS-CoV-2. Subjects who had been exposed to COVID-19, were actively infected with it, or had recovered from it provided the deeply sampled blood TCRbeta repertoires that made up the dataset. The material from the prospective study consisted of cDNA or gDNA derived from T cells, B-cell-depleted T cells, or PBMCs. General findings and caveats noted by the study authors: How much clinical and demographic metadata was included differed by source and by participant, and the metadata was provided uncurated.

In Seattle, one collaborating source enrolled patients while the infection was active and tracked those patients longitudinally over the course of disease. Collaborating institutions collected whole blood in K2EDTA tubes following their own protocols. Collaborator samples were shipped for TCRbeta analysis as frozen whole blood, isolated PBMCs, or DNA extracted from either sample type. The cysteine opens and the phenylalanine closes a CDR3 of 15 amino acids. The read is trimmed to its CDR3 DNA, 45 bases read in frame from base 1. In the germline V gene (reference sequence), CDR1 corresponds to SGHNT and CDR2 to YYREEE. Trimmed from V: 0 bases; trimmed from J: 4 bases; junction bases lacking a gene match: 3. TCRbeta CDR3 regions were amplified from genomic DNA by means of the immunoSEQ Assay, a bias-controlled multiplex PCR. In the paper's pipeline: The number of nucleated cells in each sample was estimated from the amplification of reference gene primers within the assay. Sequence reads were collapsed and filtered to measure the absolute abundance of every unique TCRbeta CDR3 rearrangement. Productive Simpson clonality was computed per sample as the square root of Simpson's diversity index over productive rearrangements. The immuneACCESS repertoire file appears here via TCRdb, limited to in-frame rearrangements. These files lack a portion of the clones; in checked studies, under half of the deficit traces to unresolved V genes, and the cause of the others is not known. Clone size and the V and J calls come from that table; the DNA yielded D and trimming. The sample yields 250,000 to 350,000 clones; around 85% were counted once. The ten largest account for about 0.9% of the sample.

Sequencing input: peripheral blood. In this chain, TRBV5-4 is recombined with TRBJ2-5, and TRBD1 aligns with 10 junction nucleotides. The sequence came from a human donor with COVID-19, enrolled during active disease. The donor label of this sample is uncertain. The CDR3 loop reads CASSLDDRGRETQYF. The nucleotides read TGTGCCAGCAGCTTGGACGACAGGGGGCGAGAGACCCAGTACTTC.